A selection of T cell receptor beta chains follows, all from one sample in a study of blood T cell repertoires in COVID-19. Repertoires were generated with immunoSEQ multiplex PCR, while TCRdb's copy carries only in-frame clones and drops some. Of about 35,000 clones listed, approximately 85% are singletons. The sample taken for sequencing was peripheral blood. The receptors stem from a man between 60 and 75 years old with active or convalescent COVID-19. Each CDR3 is given with its conserved first and last residue.

CDR3aa	v_gene	j_gene
CASSYARSGRAITGELFF	TRBV6-2/TRBV6-3	TRBJ2-2
CATSREGRNYNEQFF	TRBV15	TRBJ2-1
CATKGISGGGRKETQYF	TRBV3-1/TRBV3-2	TRBJ2-5
CASSVKTSGGELFF	TRBV9	TRBJ2-2
CASSQGAGAWTEAFF	TRBV3-1/TRBV3-2	TRBJ1-1
CANPGFGELFF	TRBV10-1	TRBJ2-2
CASSLGPGNGYTF	TRBV5-1	TRBJ1-2
CASSFFLGGTSTDTQYF	TRBV7-2	TRBJ2-3
CASSPRTGITDTQYF	TRBV7-7	TRBJ2-3
CATSGGLGQGNEKLFF	TRBV15	TRBJ1-4
CASSSRDTPNTEAFF	TRBV19	TRBJ1-1